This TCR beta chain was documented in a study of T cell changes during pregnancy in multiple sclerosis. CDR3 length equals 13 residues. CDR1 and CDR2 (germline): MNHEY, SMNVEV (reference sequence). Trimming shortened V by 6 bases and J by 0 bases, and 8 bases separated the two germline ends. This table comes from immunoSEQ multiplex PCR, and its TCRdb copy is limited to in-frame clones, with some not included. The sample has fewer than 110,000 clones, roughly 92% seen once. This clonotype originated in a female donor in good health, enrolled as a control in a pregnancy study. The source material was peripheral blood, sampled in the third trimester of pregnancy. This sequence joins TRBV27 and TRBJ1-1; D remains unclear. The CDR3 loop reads CASSRNLNTEAFF. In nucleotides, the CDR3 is TGTGCCAGCAGCCGTAACTTGAACACTGAAGCTTTCTTT.